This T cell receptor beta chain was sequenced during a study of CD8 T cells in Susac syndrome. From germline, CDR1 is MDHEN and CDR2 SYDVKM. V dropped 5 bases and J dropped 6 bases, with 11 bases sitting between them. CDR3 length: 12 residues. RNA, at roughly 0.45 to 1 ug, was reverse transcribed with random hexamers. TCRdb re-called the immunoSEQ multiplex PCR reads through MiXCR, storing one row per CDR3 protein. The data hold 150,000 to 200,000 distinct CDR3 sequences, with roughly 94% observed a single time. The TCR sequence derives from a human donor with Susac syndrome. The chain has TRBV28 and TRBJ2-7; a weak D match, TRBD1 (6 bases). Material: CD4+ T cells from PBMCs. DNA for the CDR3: TGTGCCAGCAGTCCCCTGGGGGCCGAGCAGTACTTC. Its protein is CASSPLGAEQYF.